Sequencing of this T cell receptor beta chain was carried out in a study of CD8 T cells in ankylosing spondylitis (dated by TCRdb to 2017 to 2019). Some background on the complete study: To find TCR variants linked to disease, the study profiled T cell receptor beta repertoires in ankylosing spondylitis patients and healthy donors. The full study cohort comprised about 24 ankylosing spondylitis patients and about a hundred healthy donors. Samples of peripheral blood were taken, and for ankylosing spondylitis patients, synovial fluid was collected as well.

Study-wide conclusions, independent of this receptor: A CD8+ phenotype was shown by the disease-linked clones, which were found at relatively low frequencies in peripheral blood. Some motif variants had previously been reported in the synovial fluid and blood of reactive arthritis patients, which suggests shared mechanisms of disease initiation. Blood from ankylosing spondylitis patients appeared to be characterized by a TCR beta motif composed of about eight highly homologous amino acid variants. According to the report, matched synovial fluid samples from ankylosing spondylitis patients were significantly enriched for the disease-linked clones.

A note on this clonotype: Its recognized antigen is unknown. Base qualities are not recorded, but no much larger clone differs from it by a single base.

Per the germline V gene (reference sequence), DFQATT is the CDR1 and SNEGSKA is the CDR2. V loses 3 bases of germline sequence and J loses 4 bases, and the interval between the two ends is 18 bases. Counted from cysteine to phenylalanine, this CDR3 has 16 amino acids. Only CDR3 DNA remains: 48 bases, in frame from the first base. The data were produced on an Illumina HiSeq 2500. Quantitative 5'-RACE with molecular barcodes was used to prepare TCR beta libraries. In the paper's pipeline: A new computational method, built on a probabilistic model of VDJ rearrangement, was used to identify disease-linked TCR variants. The raw public reads went through TCRdb reprocessing: fastp at Q25, MiXCR clone calling, in-frame beta chains kept. Entries are consolidated by CDR3 protein sequence, retaining the most common genes and DNA. TCRdb's processing, not the study's, gives the V and J calls here. For this sample there are roughly 240,000 distinct CDR3 sequences; roughly a third appear just once. Together, the top ten hold around 4% of the sample.

The rearrangement joined TRBV20-1 to TRBJ2-2; 5 matching bases give a weak D call of TRBD2. The sequenced material came from blood, either unsorted or a sorted T cell fraction (not recorded which). The receptor's source is a male donor with ankylosing spondylitis or in good health (not recorded which). The DNA reads as follows: TGCAGTGCTAGCTCCCCATCGGGGTTCGGCACCGGGGAGCTGTTTTTT. This codes for CSASSPSGFGTGELFF.